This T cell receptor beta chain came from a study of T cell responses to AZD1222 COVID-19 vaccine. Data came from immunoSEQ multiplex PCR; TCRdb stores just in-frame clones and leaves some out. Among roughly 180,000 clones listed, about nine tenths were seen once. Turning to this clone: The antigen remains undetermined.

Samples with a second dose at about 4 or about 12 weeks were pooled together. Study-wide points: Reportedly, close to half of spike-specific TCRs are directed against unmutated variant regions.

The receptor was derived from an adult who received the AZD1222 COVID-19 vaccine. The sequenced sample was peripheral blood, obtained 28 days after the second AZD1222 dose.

CDR3 in DNA: TGTGCCAGCAGCTTAATCGGGAGCTCCTACGAGCAGTACTTC. Amino acids: CASSLIGSSYEQYF. The rearrangement uses TRBV7-8 and TRBJ2-7; D might be TRBD2 (6 bases). The germline V gene has CDR1 SGHVS and CDR2 FQNEAQ. Between the trimmed V and J ends, which lost 2 bases and 0 bases, there was a span of 8 bases. This CDR3 region has 14 residues.